This T cell receptor (beta chain) emerged from a study of neurological immune-mediated disorders. This clonotype was found many times. Its antigen remains unidentified. Findings and limits, study-wide: The most TCR clonal expansion was seen in HTLV-1-associated myelopathy, and the least was seen in multiple sclerosis, which fell below healthy controls.

The V gene end was trimmed by 1 base and the J gene end by 7 bases; junction bases not matched to a gene: 5. The CDR3 length is 16 residues. Over 170 million TCR-beta sequences from 15-18 subjects came out of each sequencing run. TCRdb redid the calling of the 5' RACE reads with MiXCR, one entry per CDR3 protein. The sample holds about 36,000 distinct CDR3 sequences; 10% to 13% are singletons and the top ten take roughly 6.6%. The receptor was isolated from a woman aged 25 to 45 with HTLV-1-associated myelopathy (HAM/TSP). The V and J genes are TRBV12-3 or TRBV12-4 and TRBJ2-1, with TRBD2 matching 12 bases. Sequencing input: PBMCs. The CDR3 coding sequence is TGTGCCAGCAGTTTAGTAGGACTAGCGGGGAATAATGAGCAGTTCTTC. As protein: CASSLVGLAGNNEQFF.